A few counts support the clone carrying this TCR beta chain. This record belongs to a study of early T cells in non-severe SARS-CoV-2 infection. Per the germline V gene, CDR1 is SGHKS and CDR2 is YYEKEE (reference sequence). The CDR3 length is 14 residues. V lost 4 bases to trimming and J lost 5 bases, with 15 bases between them. TCRdb analysed the 5' RACE reads with MiXCR anew, one entry per CDR3 protein. The sample carries around 100,000 distinct CDR3 sequences, 16% recorded once. This clonotype was obtained from an adult who was a healthcare worker with PCR-confirmed SARS-CoV-2 infection or an uninfected control (not recorded which). The material sequenced was whole blood. This chain links TRBV5-5 with TRBJ1-1; D possibly corresponds to TRBD1 (6 bases). This chain's CDR3 is CASSAGTLSTEAFF. The CDR3 DNA follows: TGTGCCAGCAGCGCCGGGACATTAAGTACTGAAGCTTTCTTT.